This TCR beta chain was identified in a study of T cells in Graves' hyperthyroidism and ophthalmopathy. Overall study context: Before treatment of any kind, peripheral blood was taken at initial diagnosis. General study results and limits: Blood also contained most expanded thyroid clonotypes above 0.001. Ophthalmopathy was told apart from stable hyperthyroidism by a 13 V-J model.

The ends were cut back, 3 bases at V and 1 base at J, with 15 bases in the middle. CDR3 length: 17 amino acids. Many counts were recorded for this clonotype. The target antigen is unknown. The diagnoses drew upon clinical symptoms, serum thyroxine and TRAb, thyroid ultrasound and orbital computed tomography. Amplified TCR beta CDR3 regions derived from RNA transcripts. Carried out on the TCR CDR3, a first-round RT-PCR used the HTBI primer set. Each CDR3 protein gets one entry after TCRdb re-called the multiplex PCR reads with MiXCR. Among about 270,000 distinct CDR3 sequences listed, approximately 20% were seen once.

This TCR came from a man aged 25 to 40 with Graves' ophthalmopathy. The chain joins TRBV12-3 or TRBV12-4 to TRBJ2-2, with TRBD2 as a possible D gene (6 bases). Material: blood. The CDR3 DNA reads as TGTGCCAGCAGTTTCTTGCTCGGGGACTGGAACACCGGGGAGCTGTTTTTT. Translated, it gives CASSFLLGDWNTGELFF.